Following are 14 T cell receptor beta chains from one sample sequenced in a study of blood T cell repertoires in COVID-19. The repertoire was sequenced with immunoSEQ multiplex PCR; TCRdb's copy has only in-frame clones and lacks some. The data contain roughly 68,000 clones, approximately 82% of them singletons. Material for sequencing was peripheral blood. All receptors come from a woman older than 75 with acute or convalescent COVID-19.

The gene calls are TRBV9 and TRBJ2-7; 13 positions match TRBD2. CDR3 size: 17 residues. V trimming: 4 bases; J trimming: 2 bases; junction bases outside the gene matches: 9. The germline gives CDR1 SGDLS, CDR2 YYNGEE. The CDR3 region is CASSSGLAGEWAYEQYF. The CDR3 DNA sequence: TGTGCCAGCAGCTCAGGACTAGCGGGAGAATGGGCCTACGAGCAGTACTTC. The full variable domain, with the rest looked up from reference TRBV9 and TRBJ2-7, is DSGVTQTPKHLITATGQRVTLRCSPRSGDLSVYWYQQSLDQGLQFLIQYYNGEERAKGNILERFSAQQFPDLHSELNLSSLELGDSALYFCASSSGLAGEWAYEQYFGPGTRLTVT.

The DNA of the CDR3 is TGTGCCAGCTCACCACCTTCGCCCGGGCCCCTCCACTTT. It codes for CASSPPSPGPLHF. The chain combines TRBV18 with TRBJ1-6; D remains ambiguous. V shed 0 bases and J shed 13 bases, with 10 bases lying between them. The CDR3 has 13 amino acids. In germline, CDR1 is KGHSH, CDR2 LQKENI.

This rearrangement joins TRBV7-2 to TRBJ2-5; the match to TRBD2 covers 8 bases. The CDR3 spans 15 residues. V gave up 7 bases and J gave up 1 base; unmatched junction bases: 8. Looked up from germline, CDR1 is SGHTA and CDR2 is FQGNSA. CDR3 nucleotide sequence: TGTGCCAGCACCTCGTCTAGCGGGCGCCAAGAGACCCAGTACTTC. This gives the protein CASTSSSGRQETQYF.

This chain links TRBV9 with TRBJ1-1, with 7 bases that match TRBD1. Trimming cost V 4 bases and J 1 base; bases outside gene matches: 7. This CDR3 comprises 15 residues. Per germline, CDR1 SGDLS and CDR2 YYNGEE. The CDR3 region is CASSTRQGRNTEAFF. DNA of the CDR3: TGTGCCAGCAGCACGCGACAGGGAAGGAACACTGAAGCTTTCTTT.

The chain has TRBV5-1 and TRBJ1-4; D is unclear. Germline CDR1 is SGHRS and CDR2 is YFSETQ. The CDR3 has 14 residues. Trimming left V 5 bases short and J 0 bases short, with 8 bases between. CDR3 in DNA: TGCGCCAGCAGAACGGGAGCAACTAATGAAAAACTGTTTTTT. Translating it yields CASRTGATNEKLFF.

V and J are TRBV5-1 and TRBJ1-2, with 9 bases matching TRBD1. V trimming: 4 bases; J trimming: 6 bases; junction bases outside the gene matches: 13. Germline loops: CDR1 SGHRS, CDR2 YFSETQ. The CDR3 covers 16 residues. CDR3 sequence (DNA): TGCGCCAGCAGCAAACAGGGGGCCGGGTCGAGTGATGGCTACACCTTC. It specifies CASSKQGAGSSDGYTF. Looking up the rest from reference TRBV5-1 and TRBJ1-2 gives the full variable domain: KAGVTQTPRYLIKTRGQQVTLSCSPISGHRSVSWYQQTPGQGLQFLFEYFSETQRNKGNFPGRFSGRQFSNSRSEMNVSTLELGDSALYLCASSKQGAGSSDGYTFGSGTRLTVV.

V gene TRBV5-1 combines with J gene TRBJ2-5; TRBD1 might be the D (5 bases). The CDR3 runs to 14 residues. CDR1 SGHRS and CDR2 YFSETQ come from the germline V gene. The V end lost 4 bases, the J end lost 3 bases, and 13 bases lay between the germline ends. The CDR3 DNA is TGCGCCAGCAGCACCCCGGGCAGGGAAGAGACCCAGTACTTC. This translates into CASSTPGREETQYF.

The chain couples TRBV19 to TRBJ1-4; 9 bases match TRBD1. From germline, CDR1 is LNHDA and CDR2 SQIVND (reference sequence). V dropped 7 bases and J dropped 7; count of bases not matched to a gene: 19. The CDR3 is 18 residues long. CDR3 in amino acids: CASTQRGQGNRRIEKLFF. CDR3 nucleotides: TGTGCCAGTACCCAGAGGGGACAGGGTAACCGCAGAATTGAAAAACTGTTTTTT. Full variable domain (outside the CDR3, taken from reference TRBV19 and TRBJ1-4): DGGITQSPKYLFRKEGQNVTLSCEQNLNHDAMYWYRQDPGQGLRLIYYSQIVNDFQKGDIAEGYSVSREKKESFPLTVTSAQKNPTAFYLCASTQRGQGNRRIEKLFFGSGTQLSVL.

The chain carries TRBV7-8 and TRBJ2-3, with TRBD2 matching 11 bases. J was trimmed by 9 bases and V by 0 bases; bases with no gene match: 8. Germline V gene sequence: CDR1 SGHVS, CDR2 FQNEAQ. CDR3 size: 16 residues. In nucleotides, the CDR3 is TGTGCCAGCAGCTTAGCCCGGCTAGCGGGGGGCTCGACGCAGTATTTT. Protein product: CASSLARLAGGSTQYF.

This chain uses TRBV6-5 with TRBJ2-7; D might be TRBD2 (5 bases). This CDR3 contains 14 residues. V was pared by 8 bases and J by 1 base, with 15 bases between. The V gene's germline CDR1 is MNHEY and CDR2 SVGAGI. CDR3 protein: CASPRARRSYEQYF. In DNA, the CDR3 is TGTGCCAGCCCGCGGGCCAGACGGTCCTACGAGCAGTACTTC.

CDR3 sequence reads: CASSLVYGGELFF. CDR3 in DNA: TGTGCCAGCAGCTTAGTATACGGGGGGGAGCTGTTTTTT. The V gene is TRBV11-3, the J gene TRBJ2-2; the D is unclear. The CDR3 sequence is 13 residues long. The V end lost 1 base, the J end lost 8 bases, and 8 bases lay between the germline ends. Germline lookup yields CDR1 SGHNT and CDR2 YENEEA.

This clone occurred a few times. The chain couples TRBV24-1 to TRBJ1-5; 10 bases are shared with TRBD1. The CDR3 covers 13 residues. J lost 7 bases, V lost 9 bases, and 5 bases had no gene match. Germline V gene sequence: CDR1 KGHDR, CDR2 SFDVKD. CDR3 nucleotides: TGTGCCACCCGAGGACAGGGGGACCAGCCCCAGCATTTT. Translation: CATRGQGDQPQHF.

CDR3 DNA: TGTGCCTGGAGGGAGACTAGCGGGAGTTATGAGCAGTTCTTC. Translating gives CAWRETSGSYEQFF. This sequence joins TRBV30 and TRBJ2-1; 12 bases match TRBD2. Unmatched junction bases numbered 5, after V lost 3 bases and J lost 8 bases. This CDR3 contains 14 residues. Germline V lookup: CDR1 GTSNPN, CDR2 SVGIG (reference sequence).

The chain carries TRBV7-9 and TRBJ2-2; D is unresolved. This CDR3 is 9 amino acids long. The V end lost 10 bases, the J end lost 14 bases, and 11 bases lay between the germline ends. Germline CDR1 reads SEHNR; CDR2 reads FQNEAQ (reference sequence). The CDR3 DNA sequence: TGTGCCACCCGAAGCCCCCTGTTTTTT. Translating it yields CATRSPLFF.